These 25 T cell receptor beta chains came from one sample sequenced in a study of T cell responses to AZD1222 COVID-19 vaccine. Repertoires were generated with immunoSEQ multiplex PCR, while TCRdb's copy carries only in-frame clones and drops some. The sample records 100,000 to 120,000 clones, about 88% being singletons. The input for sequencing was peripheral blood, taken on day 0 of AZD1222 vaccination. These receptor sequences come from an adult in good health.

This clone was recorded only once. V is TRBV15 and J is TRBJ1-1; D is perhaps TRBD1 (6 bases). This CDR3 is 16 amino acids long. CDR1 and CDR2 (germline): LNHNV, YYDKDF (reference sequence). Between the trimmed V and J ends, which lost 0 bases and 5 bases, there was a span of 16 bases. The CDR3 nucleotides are TGTGCCACCAGCAGAGATCCCAGGCAGGGGATAACTGAAGCTTTCTTT. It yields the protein CATSRDPRQGITEAFF.

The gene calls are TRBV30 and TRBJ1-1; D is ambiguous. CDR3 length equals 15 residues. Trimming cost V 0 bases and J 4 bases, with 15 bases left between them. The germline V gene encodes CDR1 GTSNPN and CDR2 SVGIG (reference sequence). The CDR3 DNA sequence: TGTGCCTGGAGTGTACGGGAGACACTTGGCACTGAAGCTTTCTTT. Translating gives CAWSVRETLGTEAFF. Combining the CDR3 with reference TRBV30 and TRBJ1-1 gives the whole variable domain SQTIHQWPATLVQPVGSPLSLECTVEGTSNPNLYWYRQAAGRGLQLLFYSVGIGQISSEVPQNLSASRPQDRQFILSSKKLLLSDSGFYLCAWSVRETLGTEAFFGQGTRLTVV.

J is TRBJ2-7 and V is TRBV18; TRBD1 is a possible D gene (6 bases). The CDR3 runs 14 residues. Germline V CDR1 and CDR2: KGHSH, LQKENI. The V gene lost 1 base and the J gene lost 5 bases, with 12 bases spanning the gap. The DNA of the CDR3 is TGTGCCAGCTCACCACGATCAGGGGCCAACGAGCAGTACTTC. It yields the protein CASSPRSGANEQYF.

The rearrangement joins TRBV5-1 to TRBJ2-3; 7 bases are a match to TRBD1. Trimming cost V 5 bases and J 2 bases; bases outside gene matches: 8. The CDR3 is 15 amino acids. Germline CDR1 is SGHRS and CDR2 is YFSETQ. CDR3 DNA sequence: TGCGCCAGCAGACCTCAGACAGGGAACACAGATACGCAGTATTTT. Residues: CASRPQTGNTDTQYF.

CDR3 coding DNA: TGTGCCATCAGGGACGCCACAGGGAACACTGAAGCTTTCTTT. This gives the protein CAIRDATGNTEAFF. J is TRBJ1-1 and V is TRBV10-3, with a tentative D call TRBD1 (5 bases). V lost 6 bases to trimming and J lost 1 base, with 12 bases between them. CDR3 length: 14 residues. Germline CDR1 and CDR2: ENHRY and SYGVKD.

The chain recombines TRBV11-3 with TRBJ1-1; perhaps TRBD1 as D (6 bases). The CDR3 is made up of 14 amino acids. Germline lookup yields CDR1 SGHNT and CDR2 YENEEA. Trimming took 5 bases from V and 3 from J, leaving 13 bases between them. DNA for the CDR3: TGTGCCAGCAGCCCCAGGGGAAAGGACACTGAAGCTTTCTTT. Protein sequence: CASSPRGKDTEAFF.

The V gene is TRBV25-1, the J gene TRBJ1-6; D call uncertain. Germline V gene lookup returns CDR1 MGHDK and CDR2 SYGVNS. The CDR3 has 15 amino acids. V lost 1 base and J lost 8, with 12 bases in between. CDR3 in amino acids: CASSEWGRKDSPLHF. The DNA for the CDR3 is TGTGCCAGCAGTGAATGGGGAAGGAAGGATTCACCCCTCCACTTT. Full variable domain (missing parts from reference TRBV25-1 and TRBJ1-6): EADIYQTPRYLVIGTGKKITLECSQTMGHDKMYWYQQDPGMELHLIHYSYGVNSTEKGDLSSESTVSRIRTEHFPLTLESARPSHTSQYLCASSEWGRKDSPLHFGNGTRLTVT.

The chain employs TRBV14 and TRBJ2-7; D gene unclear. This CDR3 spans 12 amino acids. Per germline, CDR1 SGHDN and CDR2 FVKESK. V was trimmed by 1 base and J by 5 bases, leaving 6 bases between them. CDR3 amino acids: CASSQVAHEQYF. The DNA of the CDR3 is TGTGCCAGCAGCCAAGTGGCCCACGAGCAGTACTTC.

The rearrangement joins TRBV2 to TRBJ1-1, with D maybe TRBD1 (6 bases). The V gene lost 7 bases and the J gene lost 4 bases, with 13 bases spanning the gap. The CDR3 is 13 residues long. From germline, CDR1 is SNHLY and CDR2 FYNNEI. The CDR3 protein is CASKRGVSTEAFF. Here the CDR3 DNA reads TGTGCCAGCAAAAGGGGGGTAAGCACTGAAGCTTTCTTT.

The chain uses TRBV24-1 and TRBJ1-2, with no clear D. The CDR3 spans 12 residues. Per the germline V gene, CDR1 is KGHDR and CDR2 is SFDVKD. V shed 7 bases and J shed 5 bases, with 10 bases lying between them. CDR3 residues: CATSGGSYGYTF. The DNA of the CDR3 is TGTGCCACCAGCGGCGGGAGTTATGGCTACACCTTC.

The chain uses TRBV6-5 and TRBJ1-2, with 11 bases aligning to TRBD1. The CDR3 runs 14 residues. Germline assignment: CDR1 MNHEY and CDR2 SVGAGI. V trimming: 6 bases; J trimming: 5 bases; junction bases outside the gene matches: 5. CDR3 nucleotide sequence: TGTGCCAGCAGCCGGGACAGGGGGAAGTATGGCTACACCTTC. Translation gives CASSRDRGKYGYTF.

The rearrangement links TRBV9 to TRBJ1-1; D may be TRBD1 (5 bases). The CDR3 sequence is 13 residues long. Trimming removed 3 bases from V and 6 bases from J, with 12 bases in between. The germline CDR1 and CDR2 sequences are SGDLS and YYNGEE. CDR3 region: CASSARGRPEAFF. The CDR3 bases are TGTGCCAGCAGCGCGCGGGGGAGGCCTGAAGCTTTCTTT. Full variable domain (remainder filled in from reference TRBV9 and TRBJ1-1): DSGVTQTPKHLITATGQRVTLRCSPRSGDLSVYWYQQSLDQGLQFLIQYYNGEERAKGNILERFSAQQFPDLHSELNLSSLELGDSALYFCASSARGRPEAFFGQGTRLTVV.

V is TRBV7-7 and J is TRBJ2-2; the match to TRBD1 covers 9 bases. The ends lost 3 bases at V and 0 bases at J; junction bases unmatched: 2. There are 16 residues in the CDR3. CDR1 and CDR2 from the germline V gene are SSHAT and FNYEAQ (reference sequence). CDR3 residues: CASSLTGGSNTGELFF. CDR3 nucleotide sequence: TGTGCCAGCAGCTTGACAGGGGGATCGAACACCGGGGAGCTGTTTTTT.

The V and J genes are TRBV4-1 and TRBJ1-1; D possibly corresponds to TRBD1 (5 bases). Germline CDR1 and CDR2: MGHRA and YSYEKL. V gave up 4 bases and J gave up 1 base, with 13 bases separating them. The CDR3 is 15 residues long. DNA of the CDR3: TGCGCCAGCAGCCCTACCGGGGCCAGGAACACTGAAGCTTTCTTT. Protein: CASSPTGARNTEAFF.

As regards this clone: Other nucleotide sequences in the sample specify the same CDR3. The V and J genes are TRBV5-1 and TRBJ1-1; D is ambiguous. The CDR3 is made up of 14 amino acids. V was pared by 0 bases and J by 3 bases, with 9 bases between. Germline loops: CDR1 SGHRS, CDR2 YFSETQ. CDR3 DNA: TGCGCCAGCAGCTTGGCCGATTTACACACTGAAGCTTTCTTT. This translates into CASSLADLHTEAFF.

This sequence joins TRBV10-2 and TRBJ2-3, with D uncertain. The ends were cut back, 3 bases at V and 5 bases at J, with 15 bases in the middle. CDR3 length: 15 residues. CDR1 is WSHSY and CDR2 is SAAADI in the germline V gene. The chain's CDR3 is CASSDGRPPGDTQYF. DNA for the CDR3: TGCGCCAGCAGTGATGGCAGGCCCCCCGGAGATACGCAGTATTTT.

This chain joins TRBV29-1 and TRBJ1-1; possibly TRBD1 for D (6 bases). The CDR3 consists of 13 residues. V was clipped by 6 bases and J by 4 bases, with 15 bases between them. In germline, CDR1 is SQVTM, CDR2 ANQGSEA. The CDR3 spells CSVEIPGATEAFF. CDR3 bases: TGCAGCGTCGAAATTCCAGGGGCCACTGAAGCTTTCTTT.

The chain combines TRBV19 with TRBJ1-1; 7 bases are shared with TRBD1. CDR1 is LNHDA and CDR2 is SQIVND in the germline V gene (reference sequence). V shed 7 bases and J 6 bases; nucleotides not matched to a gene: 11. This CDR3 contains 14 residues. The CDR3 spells CASTNTGVFSEAFF. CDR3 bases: TGTGCCAGTACCAACACAGGGGTTTTTTCTGAAGCTTTCTTT.

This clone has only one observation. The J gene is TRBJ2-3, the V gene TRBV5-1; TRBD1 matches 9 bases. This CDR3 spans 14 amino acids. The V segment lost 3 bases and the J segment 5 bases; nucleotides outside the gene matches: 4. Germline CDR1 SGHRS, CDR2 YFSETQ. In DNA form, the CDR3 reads TGCGCCAGCAGCTCTACAGGGGGCTTAGATACGCAGTATTTT. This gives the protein CASSSTGGLDTQYF.

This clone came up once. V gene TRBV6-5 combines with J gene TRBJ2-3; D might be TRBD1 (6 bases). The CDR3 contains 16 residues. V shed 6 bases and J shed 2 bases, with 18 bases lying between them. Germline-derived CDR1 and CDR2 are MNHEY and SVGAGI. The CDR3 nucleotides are TGTGCCAGCAGGTACCTCTCAGGGGCAGACACAGATACGCAGTATTTT. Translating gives CASRYLSGADTDTQYF.

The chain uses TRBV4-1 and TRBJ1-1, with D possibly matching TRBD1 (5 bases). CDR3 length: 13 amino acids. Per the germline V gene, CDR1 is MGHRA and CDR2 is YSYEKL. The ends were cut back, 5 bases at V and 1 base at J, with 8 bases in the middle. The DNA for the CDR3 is TGCGCCAGCAGCGTGGGACGGAACACTGAAGCTTTCTTT. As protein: CASSVGRNTEAFF.

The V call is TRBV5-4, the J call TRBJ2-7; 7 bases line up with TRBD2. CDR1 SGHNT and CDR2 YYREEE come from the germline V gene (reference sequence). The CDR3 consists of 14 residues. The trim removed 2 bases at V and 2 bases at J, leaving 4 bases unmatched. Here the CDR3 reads CASSLKGGAYEQYF. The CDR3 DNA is TGTGCCAGCAGCTTAAAGGGAGGGGCCTACGAGCAGTACTTC.

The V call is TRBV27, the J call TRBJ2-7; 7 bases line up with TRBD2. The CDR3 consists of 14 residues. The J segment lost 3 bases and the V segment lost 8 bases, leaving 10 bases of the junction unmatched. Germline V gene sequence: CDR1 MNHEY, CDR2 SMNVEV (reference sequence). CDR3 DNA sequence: TGTGCCAGCCGAACCGCCGGGACTATCTACGAGCAGTACTTC. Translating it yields CASRTAGTIYEQYF.

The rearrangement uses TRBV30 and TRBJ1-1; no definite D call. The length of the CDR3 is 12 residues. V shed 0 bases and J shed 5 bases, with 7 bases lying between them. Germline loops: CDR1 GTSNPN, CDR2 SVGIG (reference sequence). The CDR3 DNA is TGTGCCTGGAGTGTTATCAAAACTGAAGCTTTCTTT. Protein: CAWSVIKTEAFF.

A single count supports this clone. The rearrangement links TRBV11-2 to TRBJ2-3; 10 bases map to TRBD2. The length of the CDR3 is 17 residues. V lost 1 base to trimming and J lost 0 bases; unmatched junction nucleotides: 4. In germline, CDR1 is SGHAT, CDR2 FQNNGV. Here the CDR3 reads CASSLGMTSGSTDTQYF. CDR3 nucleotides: TGTGCCAGCAGCTTAGGAATGACTAGCGGGAGCACAGATACGCAGTATTTT. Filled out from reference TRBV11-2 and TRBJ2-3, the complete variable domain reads EAGVAQSPRYKIIEKRQSVAFWCNPISGHATLYWYQQILGQGPKLLIQFQNNGVVDDSQLPKDRFSAERLKGVDSTLKIQPAKLEDSAVYLCASSLGMTSGSTDTQYFGPGTRLTVL.